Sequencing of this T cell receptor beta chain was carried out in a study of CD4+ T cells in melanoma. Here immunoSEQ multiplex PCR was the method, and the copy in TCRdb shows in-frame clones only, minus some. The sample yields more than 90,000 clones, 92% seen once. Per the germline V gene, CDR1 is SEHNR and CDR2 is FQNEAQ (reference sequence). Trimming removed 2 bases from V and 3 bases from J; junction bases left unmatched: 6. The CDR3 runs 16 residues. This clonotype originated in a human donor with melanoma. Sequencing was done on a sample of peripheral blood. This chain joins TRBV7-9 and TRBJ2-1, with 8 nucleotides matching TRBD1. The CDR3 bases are TGTGCCAGCAGCTTAATGTCAGGGGGCGGCTACAATGAGCAGTTCTTC. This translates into CASSLMSGGGYNEQFF.